This T cell receptor (beta chain) was sequenced for a study of blood T cell repertoires in COVID-19 (dated by TCRdb to 2020 to 2022). Context from the whole study: The collaborator samples originated in the United States, Italy and Spain and spanned the acute and convalescent phases of COVID-19. The prospective study material was composed of cDNA or gDNA derived from T cells, B-cell-depleted T cells, or PBMCs. Deeply sampled blood TCRbeta repertoires from subjects exposed to, actively infected with, or recovered from COVID-19 were included in the dataset. The repertoires were released in a freely available public database intended as a resource for research on the immune response to SARS-CoV-2. The samples were drawn from the first 160 participants of the ongoing ImmuneRACE study and from about 1,200 subjects provided by 6 global collaborators. The sample metadata nearly always contained a de-identified subject ID, COVID-19 status, age in years and sex. Where HLA class I and class II types were available, the types were taken from metadata supplied by the sample provider, not from assay-based typing. General study outcomes and caveats: Clinical and demographic metadata were provided uncurated, with the amount varying by source and participant.

With respect to this clone: Its antigen target is currently unknown. No clone much larger than this one lies a single base away; base qualities are absent.

From cysteine to phenylalanine, the CDR3 is 15 amino acids long. Just the 45-base CDR3 DNA is kept, in frame starting at base 1. For this chain, trimming is 0 bases at the V end and 3 bases at the J end, and the number of junction bases without a gene match is 0. CDR1 and CDR2 are drawn from the germline V gene (reference sequence): LNHNV, YYDKDF. One collaborating source in Seattle enrolled patients during active infection and followed them longitudinally through the course of disease. Collaborating institutions collected whole blood in K2EDTA tubes following their own protocols. For TCRbeta analysis, collaborators shipped samples as frozen whole blood, isolated PBMCs, or DNA extracted from either of those sample types. TCRbeta CDR3 regions were amplified from genomic DNA by means of the immunoSEQ Assay, a bias-controlled multiplex PCR. Per the source publication's procedure: Nucleated cell counts per sample were estimated from amplification of reference gene primers within the assay. To quantify the absolute abundance of each unique TCRbeta CDR3 rearrangement, sequence reads were collapsed and filtered. Productive Simpson clonality was computed per sample as the square root of Simpson's diversity index over productive rearrangements. TCRdb re-hosts the immuneACCESS table, in-frame sequences only. Its copies lack some clones; in the studies checked, an unresolved V gene accounts for under half of them, and the cause for the rest is not known. The V and J calls and the clone size are those of that table, but D and trimming were determined from the DNA. This sample has 200,000 to 250,000 clones in its table, and less than 85% of those were observed once. The biggest ten clones account for 7.8% of the sample.

The sample taken for sequencing was peripheral blood. The clonotype originates from an elderly woman with COVID-19, enrolled during active disease. The chain uses TRBV15 and TRBJ1-4; 8 bases in the middle match TRBD1. The nucleotide sequence reads as follows: TGTGCCACCAGCAGAGACAGGGGGCCTAATGAAAAACTGTTTTTT. It translates to CATSRDRGPNEKLFF. Supplemented by the reference TRBV15 and TRBJ1-4 proteins around the CDR3, the complete variable domain is DAMVIQNPRYQVTQFGKPVTLSCSQTLNHNVMYWYQQKSSQAPKLLFHYYDKDFNNEADTPDNFQSRRPNTSFCFLDIRSPGLGDTAMYLCATSRDRGPNEKLFFGSGTQLSVL.